This record concerns one TCR beta chain sequence. The antigen is unknown. The data were taken from a study of CD8+ T cells in alopecia areata. Study conclusions and caveats: Among patients, TCR sharing was less clear than in mice, a difference possibly due in part to HLA diversity in the patient population.

The sequencing template was cDNA reverse transcribed from extracted RNA. Profiling relied on immunoSEQ multiplex PCR, and the TCRdb table lists in-frame clones only, not all of them. The data show 90,000 to 150,000 clones, with approximately 58% seen just once and roughly 3.1% held by the top ten. The V and J ends lost 4 bases and 2 bases, in that order; junction bases with no gene match: 7. Germline V CDR1 and CDR2: SGHRS, YFSETQ. The CDR3 has 16 residues. The V gene is TRBV5-1, the J gene TRBJ1-3, with 9 bases that match TRBD1. The sequencing input was CD4+ T cells sorted from blood. The sequence derives from a human donor in good health. CDR3 sequence reads: CASSVSQGAAGNTIYF. For the CDR3, the DNA is TGCGCCAGCAGCGTCTCACAGGGGGCTGCTGGAAACACCATATATTTT.